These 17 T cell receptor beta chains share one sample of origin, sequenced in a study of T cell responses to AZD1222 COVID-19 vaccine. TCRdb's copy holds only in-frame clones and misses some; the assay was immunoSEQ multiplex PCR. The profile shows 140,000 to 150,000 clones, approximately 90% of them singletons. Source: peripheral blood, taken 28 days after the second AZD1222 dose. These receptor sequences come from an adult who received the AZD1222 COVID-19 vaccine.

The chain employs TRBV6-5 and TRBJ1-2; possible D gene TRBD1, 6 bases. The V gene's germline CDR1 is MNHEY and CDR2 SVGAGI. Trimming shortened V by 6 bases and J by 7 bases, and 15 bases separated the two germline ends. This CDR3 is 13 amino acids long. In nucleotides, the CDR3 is TGTGCCAGCAGACCCCCGGACAGTAGTGGCTACACCTTC. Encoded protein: CASRPPDSSGYTF.

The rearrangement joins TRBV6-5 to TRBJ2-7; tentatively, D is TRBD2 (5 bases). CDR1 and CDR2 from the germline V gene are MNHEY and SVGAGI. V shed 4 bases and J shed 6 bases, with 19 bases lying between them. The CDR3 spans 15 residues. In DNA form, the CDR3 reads TGTGCCAGCAGTTTGGCTGCCCTGGGAGTGGGCGAGCAGTACTTC. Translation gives CASSLAALGVGEQYF.

In nucleotides, the CDR3 is TGTGCCACCAGTGAATGGGGGGTCTTGGGAAACACCATATATTTT. Its translation: CATSEWGVLGNTIYF. The chain joins TRBV15 to TRBJ1-3; D possibly corresponds to TRBD1 (5 bases). From germline, CDR1 is LNHNV and CDR2 YYDKDF (reference sequence). This CDR3 spans 15 amino acids. Between the trimmed V and J ends, which lost 6 bases and 4 bases, there was a span of 16 bases. Using reference TRBV15 and TRBJ1-3 for the parts outside the CDR3, the full variable domain is DAMVIQNPRYQVTQFGKPVTLSCSQTLNHNVMYWYQQKSSQAPKLLFHYYDKDFNNEADTPDNFQSRRPNTSFCFLDIRSPGLGDTAMYLCATSEWGVLGNTIYFGEGSWLTVV.

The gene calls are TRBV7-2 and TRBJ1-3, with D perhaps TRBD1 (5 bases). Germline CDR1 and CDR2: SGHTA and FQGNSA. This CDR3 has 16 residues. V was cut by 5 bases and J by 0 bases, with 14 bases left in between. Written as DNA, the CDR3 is TGTGCCAGCAGCCCCGAGGGACTTAGCTCTGGAAACACCATATATTTT. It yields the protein CASSPEGLSSGNTIYF.

CDR3 sequence reads: CASSSSLASGPSYNEQFF. The CDR3 DNA is TGTGCCAGCAGCTCTTCCTTGGCTAGCGGCCCCTCCTACAATGAGCAGTTCTTC. The V call is TRBV7-3, the J call TRBJ2-1, with TRBD2 matching 7 bases. Per the germline V gene, CDR1 is SGHTA and CDR2 is FQGTGA. With V trimmed by 4 bases and J by 0 bases, 12 bases remained unmatched. This CDR3 is built from 18 residues.

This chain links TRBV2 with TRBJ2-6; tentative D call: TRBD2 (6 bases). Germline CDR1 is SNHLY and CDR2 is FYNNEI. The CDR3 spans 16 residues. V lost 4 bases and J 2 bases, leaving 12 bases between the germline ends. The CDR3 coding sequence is TGTGCCAGCAGTGTTGGAGGGGTGGCTGGGGCCAACGTCCTGACTTTC. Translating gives CASSVGGVAGANVLTF.

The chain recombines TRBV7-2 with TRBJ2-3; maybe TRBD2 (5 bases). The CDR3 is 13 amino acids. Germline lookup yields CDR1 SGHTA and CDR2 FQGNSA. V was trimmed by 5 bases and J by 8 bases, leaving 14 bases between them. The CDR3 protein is CASSMPGGGTQYF. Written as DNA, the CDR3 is TGTGCCAGCAGCATGCCCGGTGGAGGTACGCAGTATTTT.

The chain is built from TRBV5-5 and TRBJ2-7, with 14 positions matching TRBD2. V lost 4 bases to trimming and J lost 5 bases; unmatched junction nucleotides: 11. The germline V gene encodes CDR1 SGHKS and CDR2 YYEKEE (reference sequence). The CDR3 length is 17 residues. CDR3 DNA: TGTGCCAGCAGCCTGAGGACTAGCGGGAGGTGGGCCCACGAGCAGTACTTC. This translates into CASSLRTSGRWAHEQYF.

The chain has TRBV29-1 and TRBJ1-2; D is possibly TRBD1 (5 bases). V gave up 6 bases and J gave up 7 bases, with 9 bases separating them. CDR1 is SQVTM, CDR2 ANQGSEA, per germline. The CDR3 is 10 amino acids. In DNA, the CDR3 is TGCAGCGTGGGGGGTACTGGCTACACCTTC. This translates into CSVGGTGYTF.

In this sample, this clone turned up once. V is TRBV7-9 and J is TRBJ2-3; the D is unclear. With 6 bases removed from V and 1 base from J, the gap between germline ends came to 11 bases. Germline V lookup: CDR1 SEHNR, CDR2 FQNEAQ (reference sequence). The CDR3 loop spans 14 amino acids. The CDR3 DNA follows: TGTGCCAGCAGAAATATAGTGGGCACAGATACGCAGTATTTT. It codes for CASRNIVGTDTQYF.

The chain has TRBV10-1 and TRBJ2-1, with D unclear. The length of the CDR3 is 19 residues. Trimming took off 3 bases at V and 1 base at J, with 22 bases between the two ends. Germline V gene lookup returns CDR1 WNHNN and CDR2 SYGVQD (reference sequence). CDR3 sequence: CASSELLNPRGTSYNEQFF. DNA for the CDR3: TGCGCCAGCAGTGAACTCCTAAATCCTCGAGGTACGTCCTACAATGAGCAGTTCTTC.

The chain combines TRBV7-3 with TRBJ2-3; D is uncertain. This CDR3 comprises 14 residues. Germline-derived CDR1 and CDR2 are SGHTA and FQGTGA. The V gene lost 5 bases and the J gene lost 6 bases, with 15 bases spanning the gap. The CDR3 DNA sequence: TGTGCCAGCAGCCCCACCCTCAATCGGGATACGCAGTATTTT. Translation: CASSPTLNRDTQYF. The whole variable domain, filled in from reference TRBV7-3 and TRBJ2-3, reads GAGVSQTPSNKVTEKGKYVELRCDPISGHTALYWYRQSLGQGPEFLIYFQGTGAADDSGLPNDRFFAVRPEGSVSTLKIQRTERGDSAVYLCASSPTLNRDTQYFGPGTRLTVL.

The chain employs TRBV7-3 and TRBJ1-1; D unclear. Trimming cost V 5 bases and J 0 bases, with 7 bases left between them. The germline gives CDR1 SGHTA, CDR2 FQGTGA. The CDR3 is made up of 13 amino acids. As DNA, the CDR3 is TGTGCCAGCAGCCATCAGGTGAACACTGAAGCTTTCTTT. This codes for CASSHQVNTEAFF.

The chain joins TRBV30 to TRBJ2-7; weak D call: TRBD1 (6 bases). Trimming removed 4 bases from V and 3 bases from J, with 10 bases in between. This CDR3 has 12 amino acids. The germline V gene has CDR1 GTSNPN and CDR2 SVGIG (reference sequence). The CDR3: CAWKDRGYEQYF. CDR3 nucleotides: TGTGCCTGGAAGGACAGAGGCTACGAGCAGTACTTC.

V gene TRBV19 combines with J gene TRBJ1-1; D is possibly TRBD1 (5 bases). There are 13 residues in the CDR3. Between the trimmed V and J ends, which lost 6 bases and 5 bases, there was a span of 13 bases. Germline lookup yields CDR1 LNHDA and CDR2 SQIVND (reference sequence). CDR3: CASSDLRGTEAFF. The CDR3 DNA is TGTGCCAGTAGCGACCTGAGGGGAACTGAAGCTTTCTTT.

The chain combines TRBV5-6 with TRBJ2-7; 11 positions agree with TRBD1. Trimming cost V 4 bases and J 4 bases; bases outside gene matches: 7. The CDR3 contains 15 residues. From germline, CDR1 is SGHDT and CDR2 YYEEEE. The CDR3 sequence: CASSPRGQGVYEQYF. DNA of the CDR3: TGTGCCAGCAGCCCCAGGGGACAGGGGGTTTACGAGCAGTACTTC.

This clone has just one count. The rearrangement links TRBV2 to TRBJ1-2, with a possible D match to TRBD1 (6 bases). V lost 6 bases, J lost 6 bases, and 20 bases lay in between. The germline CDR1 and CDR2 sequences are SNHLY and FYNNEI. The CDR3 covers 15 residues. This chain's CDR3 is CASSDLDSRGNGYTF. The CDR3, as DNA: TGTGCCAGCAGCGACCTGGACAGTCGGGGAAATGGCTACACCTTC.